At least ten counts were recorded for the clone carrying this T cell receptor beta chain. Its antigen is still unknown. This sample is part of a study of shared clonotypes between healthy human individuals. Germline V gives CDR1 MNHNS, CDR2 SASEGT. Trimming pared 7 bases from V and 1 base from J, leaving 13 bases between. The CDR3 covers 14 residues. Study observations and caveats: The four-donor shared clonotypes exceeded non-shared clonotypes in generation probability, with non-shared ones scoring lower. Larger estimated richness was generally recorded for naive subsets relative to memory subsets.

Only in-frame clones appear in the TCRdb table, and some are missing; sequencing was by immunoSEQ multiplex PCR. The sample includes nearly 1 million clones, about 80% of them seen just once. This chain joins TRBV6-1 and TRBJ2-5; perhaps TRBD1 as D (6 bases). The sequence was collected from a young man in good health. The sample taken for sequencing was memory CD4+ T cells sorted from blood. Subset of the sample: CD45RA-negative fraction. The CDR3 loop is CASTIPGVQETQYF. The CDR3, as DNA: TGTGCCAGCACCATACCAGGGGTCCAAGAGACCCAGTACTTC.